The 15 T cell receptor beta chains below come from one sample, sequenced in a study of CD8+ T cells in alopecia areata. After isolation, RNA underwent reverse transcription to generate cDNA as the sequencing template. Clones were read by immunoSEQ multiplex PCR, and TCRdb kept only the in-frame ones, dropping some. The sample has fewer than 90,000 clones; roughly half are singletons. The sequenced material came from NKG2D-high CD8+ T cells sorted from blood. The receptor source for this set is a human donor with alopecia areata.

The chain carries TRBV2 and TRBJ1-1, with D possibly matching TRBD1 (6 bases). Trimming removed 6 bases from V and 0 bases from J, with 8 bases in between. Germline CDR1 SNHLY, CDR2 FYNNEI. The CDR3 length is 13 residues. The CDR3 loop is CASSRTVNTEAFF. As DNA, the CDR3 is TGTGCCAGCAGCAGGACAGTGAACACTGAAGCTTTCTTT.

V is TRBV13 and J is TRBJ1-2, with a possible D match to TRBD1 (5 bases). V lost 0 bases and J 7 bases, leaving 15 bases between the germline ends. The germline V gene encodes CDR1 PRHDT and CDR2 FYEKMQ (reference sequence). This CDR3 is built from 15 residues. The CDR3 sequence is CASSLGSAVGLGYTF. The CDR3 DNA sequence: TGTGCCAGCAGCTTAGGTTCGGCCGTGGGGCTTGGCTACACCTTC.

The chain couples TRBV20-1 to TRBJ1-1; D remains unclear. The CDR3 loop spans 10 amino acids. Between the trimmed V and J ends, which lost 2 bases and 5 bases, there was a span of 3 bases. CDR1 and CDR2 from the germline V gene are DFQATT and SNEGSKA (reference sequence). Here the CDR3 DNA reads TGCAGTGCTAGATATACTGAAGCTTTCTTT. Its protein product is CSARYTEAFF.

This chain joins TRBV2 and TRBJ1-1; 7 bases are a match to TRBD1. Trimming took 9 bases from V and 2 from J; bases not matched to a gene: 6. The germline gives CDR1 SNHLY, CDR2 FYNNEI. This CDR3 region has 13 residues. Written as DNA, the CDR3 is TGTGCCAGTACAGGGGAATTTAACACTGAAGCTTTCTTT. It codes for CASTGEFNTEAFF.

The sample holds many counts of this clone. The V call is TRBV7-9, the J call TRBJ1-3; D is perhaps TRBD1 (6 bases). This CDR3 contains 15 residues. The V gene's germline CDR1 is SEHNR and CDR2 FQNEAQ (reference sequence). V lost 4 bases and J lost 1, with 11 bases in between. CDR3 bases: TGTGCCAGCAGCTCCGGGACACTGTCTGGAAACACCATATATTTT. Its protein is CASSSGTLSGNTIYF.

The chain is built from TRBV27 and TRBJ1-2; weak D call: TRBD1 (5 bases). The CDR3 sequence is 14 residues long. Germline V gene data show CDR1 as MNHEY and CDR2 as SMNVEV (reference sequence). Trimming took 5 bases from V and 1 from J, leaving 11 bases between them. The CDR3 DNA sequence: TGTGCCAGCAGTCCTCGGGGGTTTAACTATGGCTACACCTTC. Amino acids: CASSPRGFNYGYTF.

This chain connects TRBV5-4 to TRBJ2-1; TRBD2 might be the D (5 bases). The germline gives CDR1 SGHNT, CDR2 YYREEE (reference sequence). The ends were cut back, 4 bases at V and 7 bases at J, with 9 bases in the middle. CDR3 length: 12 amino acids. The CDR3 is CASSAGQNEQFF. The CDR3 DNA sequence: TGTGCCAGCAGCGCGGGCCAAAATGAGCAGTTCTTC.

The chain recombines TRBV2 with TRBJ2-7; 10 bases align to TRBD2. Germline V gives CDR1 SNHLY, CDR2 FYNNEI. The junction had 0 bases not matched to a gene; V was cut back by 4 bases and J by 3 bases. The CDR3 covers 13 residues. The DNA of the CDR3 is TGTGCCAGCAGTGGGACTAGCGGCTACGAGCAGTACTTC. This translates into CASSGTSGYEQYF.

As to this clone: The identical CDR3 is also encoded by other nucleotide sequences in the sample. CDR3: CSVTSGETGELFF. The CDR3 nucleotides are TGCAGCGTGACTAGCGGAGAGACCGGGGAGCTGTTTTTT. The gene calls are TRBV29-1 and TRBJ2-2; 9 bases fit TRBD2. The germline gives CDR1 SQVTM, CDR2 ANQGSEA. The ends lost 6 bases at V and 5 bases at J; junction bases unmatched: 4. The CDR3 contains 13 residues.

In this sample, this clone turned up a few times. This chain joins TRBV29-1 and TRBJ2-7, with D hard to call. This CDR3 has 13 residues. In germline, CDR1 is SQVTM, CDR2 ANQGSEA. The V end lost 7 bases, the J end lost 0 bases, and 13 bases lay between the germline ends. CDR3 DNA: TGCAGCGCCGCCGGGCTATCCTCCTACGAGCAGTACTTC. It translates to CSAAGLSSYEQYF.

J is TRBJ1-5 and V is TRBV19; D not resolved. In germline, CDR1 is LNHDA, CDR2 SQIVND (reference sequence). This CDR3 has 14 amino acids. V lost 3 bases to trimming and J lost 0 bases, with 6 bases between them. CDR3 protein: CASSIVGSNQPQHF. The CDR3 DNA follows: TGTGCCAGTAGTATCGTTGGTAGCAATCAGCCCCAGCATTTT.

This clone has more than one count but fewer than ten. The chain is built from TRBV19 and TRBJ2-2; D might be TRBD2 (5 bases). Trimming removed 3 bases at V and 8 bases at J, with 13 bases between. The CDR3 runs to 14 residues. Germline lookup yields CDR1 LNHDA and CDR2 SQIVND (reference sequence). The CDR3 sequence: CASSILRGGGELFF. The CDR3 DNA follows: TGTGCCAGTAGTATTCTACGAGGAGGAGGGGAGCTGTTTTTT.

J is TRBJ2-7 and V is TRBV19; D unresolved. Germline loops: CDR1 LNHDA, CDR2 SQIVND (reference sequence). CDR3 length: 14 residues. Trimming removed 5 bases from V and 4 bases from J, with 15 bases in between. CDR3 sequence: CASSSTVGEYEQYF. The CDR3 nucleotides read TGTGCCAGTAGTTCAACCGTAGGCGAGTACGAGCAGTACTTC.

CDR3 region: CATALPDSYGYTF. DNA for the CDR3: TGTGCCACAGCACTCCCGGATTCCTATGGCTACACCTTC. The chain uses TRBV6-5 and TRBJ1-2; D uncertain. This CDR3 comprises 13 residues. V was pared by 10 bases and J by 4 bases, with 16 bases between. Looked up from germline, CDR1 is MNHEY and CDR2 is SVGAGI.

This chain links TRBV28 with TRBJ2-7, with D unresolved. Trimming left V 3 bases short and J 2 bases short, with 8 bases between. This CDR3 has 13 residues. Germline CDR1 MDHEN, CDR2 SYDVKM. Written as DNA, the CDR3 is TGTGCCAGCAGTTTTGCCAGAACCTACGAGCAGTACTTC. Its protein is CASSFARTYEQYF.